These 8 T cell receptor beta chains were all obtained from the same sample, sequenced in a study of CD8 T cells in Susac syndrome. RNA totalling roughly 0.45 to 1 ug underwent reverse transcription with random hexamers. TCRdb reprocessed the immunoSEQ multiplex PCR reads via MiXCR and lists one record per CDR3 protein. Of 250,000 to 300,000 distinct CDR3 sequences listed, about 91% were seen once; the top ten hold roughly 0.17%. The specimen sequenced was CD8+ T cells from PBMCs. The receptors originated from a human donor with multiple sclerosis.

The V gene is TRBV27, the J gene TRBJ2-7, with 11 positions matching TRBD2. Germline V gene data show CDR1 as MNHEY and CDR2 as SMNVEV (reference sequence). Germline trimming cut 5 bases from V and 2 bases from J; bases unmatched to any gene: 8. There are 16 residues in the CDR3. CDR3 region: CASSLWGLAATYEQYF. The CDR3 nucleotides read TGTGCCAGCAGTCTGTGGGGACTAGCGGCAACCTACGAGCAGTACTTC.

V usage is TRBV9 and J usage is TRBJ2-3, with 7 bases aligning to TRBD1. Germline V lookup: CDR1 SGDLS, CDR2 YYNGEE. The CDR3 totals 16 residues. Trimming removed 0 bases from V and 4 bases from J; junction bases left unmatched: 8. This chain's CDR3 is CASSVGGRTGADTQYF. The CDR3 DNA sequence: TGTGCCAGCAGCGTAGGGGGCCGCACAGGGGCAGATACGCAGTATTTT.

The gene calls are TRBV12-3 or TRBV12-4 and TRBJ2-7; 11 bases align to TRBD1. The CDR3 contains 14 residues. V was pared by 2 bases and J by 7 bases, with 4 bases of the junction left unmatched. CDR3 bases: TGTGCCAGCAGTTTATGGGACAGGGGGTGGGAGCAGTACTTC. Its translation: CASSLWDRGWEQYF.

The chain employs TRBV10-3 and TRBJ2-5, with D uncertain. The germline CDR1 and CDR2 sequences are ENHRY and SYGVKD. The CDR3 is made up of 13 amino acids. V lost 11 bases and J 3 bases, leaving 16 bases between the germline ends. DNA for the CDR3: TGTGCCGTTATGACCCCTCTGGAAGAGACCCAGTACTTC. Encoded protein: CAVMTPLEETQYF.

This clonotype occurred a few times. The chain recombines TRBV6-1 with TRBJ2-3; D is uncertain. The ends were cut back, 2 bases at V and 7 bases at J, with 10 bases in the middle. The CDR3 contains 13 residues. Germline-derived CDR1 and CDR2 are MNHNS and SASEGT. The CDR3 nucleotides read TGTGCCAGCAGTGAAAGTGAGGTAAATACGCAGTATTTT. Translated, it gives CASSESEVNTQYF.

This clonotype was detected only once. This CDR3 reads CASGLGRTPSEAFF. The CDR3 DNA follows: TGTGCTAGTGGTTTGGGGAGGACTCCCTCGGAAGCTTTCTTT. The V call is TRBV12-5, the J call TRBJ1-1, with D hard to call. V was cut by 1 base and J by 8 bases, with 14 bases left in between. The CDR3 totals 14 residues. Germline assignment: CDR1 LGHNT and CDR2 FRNRAP. The complete variable domain, with remaining parts taken from reference TRBV12-5 and TRBJ1-1, reads DARVTQTPRHKVTEMGQEVTMRCQPILGHNTVFWYRQTMMQGLELLAYFRNRAPLDDSGMPKDRFSAEMPDATLATLKIQPSEPRDSAVYFCASGLGRTPSEAFFGQGTRLTVV.

J is TRBJ2-1 and V is TRBV7-8; D may be TRBD2 (6 bases). CDR1 is SGHVS and CDR2 is FQNEAQ in the germline V gene. This CDR3 is built from 16 residues. Trimming left V 1 base short and J 0 bases short, with 10 bases between. As DNA, the CDR3 is TGTGCCAGCAGCTTAGTGGGTAGCGGCTCCTACAATGAGCAGTTCTTC. It encodes CASSLVGSGSYNEQFF.

Only one count was recorded for this clonotype. The chain is built from TRBV6-5 and TRBJ2-3, with TRBD2 identical over 10 bases. The CDR3 extends over 16 amino acids. With V trimmed by 4 bases and J by 3 bases, 7 bases remained unmatched. Germline V gene lookup returns CDR1 MNHEY and CDR2 SVGAGI. CDR3 DNA: TGTGCCAGCAGTTCGCTAGCGGGAGAAAGAACAGATACGCAGTATTTT. Protein product: CASSSLAGERTDTQYF.